Each of the 20 T cell receptor beta chains below was sequenced from the same sample in a study of T cells in Graves' hyperthyroidism and ophthalmopathy. The investigators amplified TCR beta CDR3 regions from RNA transcripts. First-round RT-PCR with HTBI primers amplified the TCR CDR3 region. TCRdb analysed the multiplex PCR reads with MiXCR anew, one entry per CDR3 protein. The top ten clones hold around 17% of a sample with roughly 530,000 distinct CDR3 sequences, about a sixth of them seen once. The sequenced sample was blood. All receptors derive from a young woman with Graves' ophthalmopathy.

This clonotype has ten or more counts. The chain is built from TRBV6-1 and TRBJ1-1; no clear D. The CDR3 sequence is 14 residues long. Germline values: CDR1 MNHNS, CDR2 SASEGT. With 3 bases removed from V and 4 bases from J, the gap between germline ends came to 12 bases. In nucleotides, the CDR3 is TGTGCCAGCAGTGATGTTTGGCGAGGCACTGAAGCTTTCTTT. This encodes CASSDVWRGTEAFF.

The chain couples TRBV20-1 to TRBJ1-2, with unresolved D. There are 12 residues in the CDR3. CDR1 is DFQATT and CDR2 is SNEGSKA in the germline V gene (reference sequence). Deletions cut 1 base from V and 3 bases from J, with 6 bases between. The CDR3 region has the DNA TGCAGTGCTAGAGCTGCGCACTATGGCTACACCTTC. This encodes CSARAAHYGYTF.

This clonotype was counted at least ten times. The CDR3 nucleotides are TGTGCCAGCAGTGCGTCCCCTAGCGGGGGTGGGTACGAGCAGTACTTC. This encodes CASSASPSGGGYEQYF. The rearrangement links TRBV12-3 or TRBV12-4 to TRBJ2-7; 10 bases fit TRBD2. The ends lost 5 bases at V and 4 bases at J; junction bases unmatched: 11. The CDR3 spans 16 residues.

The V and J genes are TRBV9 and TRBJ2-7; maybe TRBD2 (6 bases). Trimming removed 0 bases at V and 0 bases at J, with 10 bases between. In germline, CDR1 is SGDLS, CDR2 YYNGEE. The CDR3 totals 15 residues. CDR3 nucleotide sequence: TGTGCCAGCAGCGTAGGGGTTAGCGGCTCCTACGAGCAGTACTTC. It is translated as CASSVGVSGSYEQYF.

This clonotype was recorded at least ten times. The chain is built from TRBV28 and TRBJ2-5; 8 bases fit TRBD2. CDR1 is MDHEN and CDR2 is SYDVKM in the germline V gene. The CDR3 contains 18 residues. V trimming: 4 bases; J trimming: 5 bases; junction bases outside the gene matches: 18. CDR3 protein: CASSSPGGAVPPSETQYF. Written as DNA, the CDR3 is TGTGCCAGCAGTTCACCGGGGGGGGCAGTTCCACCTTCGGAGACCCAGTACTTC.

In its sample, this clonotype was seen many times. Here the CDR3 reads CASSDPQAAGYTF. The DNA for the CDR3 is TGTGCCAGCAGCGACCCCCAGGCGGCGGGCTACACCTTC. The chain is built from TRBV6-8 and TRBJ1-2, with D hard to call. The length of the CDR3 is 13 residues. CDR1 MNHGY and CDR2 SAAAGT come from the germline V gene. V was shortened by 6 bases and J by 8 bases, with 16 bases between the two germline ends.

This clonotype showed up many times. This chain joins TRBV28 and TRBJ2-5; D possibly corresponds to TRBD2 (5 bases). The CDR3 has 16 amino acids. Germline assignment: CDR1 MDHEN and CDR2 SYDVKM. Trimming cost V 6 bases and J 1 base, with 18 bases left between them. DNA for the CDR3: TGTGCCAGCAGGTCTTGGCGGGCCCGGGGCCAAGAGACCCAGTACTTC. Translating gives CASRSWRARGQETQYF.

The rearrangement links TRBV18 to TRBJ1-5, with 7 bases identical to TRBD1. The CDR3 spans 15 residues. In germline, CDR1 is KGHSH, CDR2 LQKENI. Trimming took 8 bases from V and 3 from J; bases not matched to a gene: 10. The CDR3 here is CASAKGQSNNQPQHF. In DNA, the CDR3 is TGTGCCAGCGCAAAGGGACAGTCGAACAATCAGCCCCAGCATTTT.

This clonotype showed up many times. The J gene is TRBJ1-5, the V gene TRBV6-1; D gene uncertain. The CDR3 totals 12 residues. Trimming took off 3 bases at V and 6 bases at J, with 6 bases between the two ends. Germline CDR1 reads MNHNS; CDR2 reads SASEGT. The CDR3 nucleotides are TGTGCCAGCAGTGATACGAGTCAGCCCCAGCATTTT. Protein: CASSDTSQPQHF.

At least ten counts were recorded for this clonotype. The rearrangement links TRBV3-1 to TRBJ1-1, with D unresolved. CDR3 length: 13 residues. Between the trimmed V and J ends, which lost 1 base and 3 bases, there was a span of 6 bases. Per the germline V gene, CDR1 is LGHDT and CDR2 is YNNKEL (reference sequence). The CDR3: CASSQAGYTEAFF. CDR3 DNA: TGTGCCAGCAGCCAAGCGGGGTACACTGAAGCTTTCTTT. The full variable domain, with the rest looked up from reference TRBV3-1 and TRBJ1-1, is DTAVSQTPKYLVTQMGNDKSIKCEQNLGHDTMYWYKQDSKKFLKIMFSYNNKELIINETVPNRFSPKSPDKAHLNLHINSLELGDSAVYFCASSQAGYTEAFFGQGTRLTVV.

The sample holds a few counts of this clonotype. The chain is built from TRBV28 and TRBJ1-5; D might be TRBD1 (5 bases). CDR3 size: 17 residues. The V end lost 3 bases, the J end lost 3 bases, and 18 bases lay between the germline ends. Germline CDR1 MDHEN, CDR2 SYDVKM. The CDR3 sequence is CASSFAPWGTNNQPQHF. Written as DNA, the CDR3 is TGTGCCAGCAGTTTTGCCCCATGGGGCACAAACAATCAGCCCCAGCATTTT.

There are a few counts of this clonotype. V usage is TRBV12-3 or TRBV12-4 and J usage is TRBJ2-4, with D uncertain. With 5 bases removed from V and 2 bases from J, the gap between germline ends came to 13 bases. CDR3 length: 15 amino acids. CDR3 DNA sequence: TGTGCCAGCAGTGTAGAAAGGGCTACCAAAAACATTCAGTACTTC. Encoded protein: CASSVERATKNIQYF.

The rearrangement links TRBV5-1 to TRBJ1-2, with D uncertain. Per the germline V gene, CDR1 is SGHRS and CDR2 is YFSETQ. The CDR3 length is 15 residues. V gave up 3 bases and J gave up 8 bases, with 20 bases separating them. CDR3 residues: CASSSRFDTGNGYTF. The CDR3 coding sequence is TGCGCCAGCAGCTCTCGTTTCGATACTGGAAACGGCTACACCTTC. Together with reference TRBV5-1 and TRBJ1-2, the CDR3 gives the full variable domain: KAGVTQTPRYLIKTRGQQVTLSCSPISGHRSVSWYQQTPGQGLQFLFEYFSETQRNKGNFPGRFSGRQFSNSRSEMNVSTLELGDSALYLCASSSRFDTGNGYTFGSGTRLTVV.

At least ten counts were recorded for this clonotype. The CDR3 DNA is TGTGCCAGCAGGCAGGGACCGGAACGTTATGGCTACACCTTC. Translation: CASRQGPERYGYTF. The rearrangement joins TRBV2 to TRBJ1-2; maybe TRBD1 (5 bases). The V gene lost 6 bases and the J gene lost 5 bases, with 16 bases spanning the gap. In germline, CDR1 is SNHLY, CDR2 FYNNEI. The CDR3 runs to 14 residues.

This clonotype came up many times. The chain employs TRBV12-3 or TRBV12-4 and TRBJ2-1, with D uncertain. CDR3 length equals 13 residues. V gave up 2 bases and J gave up 4 bases, with 6 bases separating them. CDR3 DNA sequence: TGTGCCAGCAGTTTAACAGATTACAATGAGCAGTTCTTC. This codes for CASSLTDYNEQFF.

This clonotype was observed a few times. The CDR3 here is CASSIVKITDTQYF. The DNA for the CDR3 is TGTGCCAGTAGTATCGTGAAGATCACAGATACGCAGTATTTT. The chain employs TRBV19 and TRBJ2-3, with D hard to call. The CDR3 runs 14 residues. The germline V and J ends were trimmed by 3 bases and 2 bases, with 9 bases remaining between them. The germline V gene has CDR1 LNHDA and CDR2 SQIVND (reference sequence).

This clonotype was observed a few times. A much larger clone lies a single base off, so this may be a read error. V usage is TRBV12-3 or TRBV12-4 and J usage is TRBJ1-5; D unclear. This CDR3 is 14 amino acids long. Trimming took off 3 bases at V and 13 bases at J, with 19 bases between the two ends. CDR3 DNA: TGTGCCAGCAGTTTTGTTGGGTCGGCCCGAGGTCAGCATTTT. Its translation is CASSFVGSARGQHF.

This clonotype was counted a few times. The rearrangement uses TRBV28 and TRBJ1-4; D remains unclear. This CDR3 has 15 residues. Germline values: CDR1 MDHEN, CDR2 SYDVKM. V was pared by 3 bases and J by 4 bases, with 12 bases between. CDR3 in amino acids: CASSFMQELNEKLFF. The DNA of the CDR3 is TGTGCCAGCAGTTTTATGCAAGAACTTAATGAAAAACTGTTTTTT.

This clonotype was picked up many times. The chain combines TRBV24-1 with TRBJ2-3; possible D gene TRBD2, 5 bases. The germline V and J ends were trimmed by 2 bases and 3 bases, with 17 bases remaining between them. The germline CDR1 and CDR2 sequences are KGHDR and SFDVKD. The CDR3 has 17 amino acids. The CDR3 loop reads CATSDSPPQWETDTQYF. Here the CDR3 DNA reads TGTGCCACCAGTGATTCCCCCCCCCAGTGGGAGACAGATACGCAGTATTTT.

The chain has TRBV28 and TRBJ2-2; 7 bases are a match to TRBD2. The germline CDR1 and CDR2 sequences are MDHEN and SYDVKM. Unmatched junction bases numbered 5, after V lost 3 bases and J lost 4 bases. This CDR3 contains 15 residues. This CDR3 is CASSFLGRTTGELFF. In DNA form, the CDR3 reads TGTGCCAGCAGTTTCCTCGGGAGGACCACCGGGGAGCTGTTTTTT.